The clone carrying this T cell receptor (beta chain) has only one observation. This specimen comes from a study of blood T cell repertoires in COVID-19. Ages ranged from about 18 to 89 years, with residence in around 24 US areas. Cohort allocation depended upon clinical history that participants reported. Original data processing: Amplifying reference gene primers gave estimates of nucleated cell counts. Profiling relied on immunoSEQ multiplex PCR, and the TCRdb table lists in-frame clones only, not all of them. V, J and clone size are taken as reported in that table, and D and trimming were inferred from the DNA itself. The sample carries approximately 490,000 clones, about 85% recorded once. CDR1 is KGHSH, CDR2 LQKENI, per germline. Trimming removed 2 bases at V and 5 bases at J, with 9 bases between. The CDR3 runs 13 residues.

This sequence originates from an older woman who had recovered from COVID-19. The J gene is TRBJ1-1, the V gene TRBV18; D is perhaps TRBD1 (6 bases). Sequencing was done on a sample of PBMCs or T cells enriched from blood (not recorded which). The CDR3 region is CASSPTGWTEAFF. The DNA of the CDR3 is TGTGCCAGCTCACCAACAGGGTGGACTGAAGCTTTCTTT. Supplemented by reference TRBV18 and TRBJ1-1, the full variable domain reads NAGVMQNPRHLVRRRGQEARLRCSPMKGHSHVYWYRQLPEEGLKFMVYLQKENIIDESGMPKERFSAEFPKEGPSILRIQQVVRGDSAAYFCASSPTGWTEAFFGQGTRLTVV.